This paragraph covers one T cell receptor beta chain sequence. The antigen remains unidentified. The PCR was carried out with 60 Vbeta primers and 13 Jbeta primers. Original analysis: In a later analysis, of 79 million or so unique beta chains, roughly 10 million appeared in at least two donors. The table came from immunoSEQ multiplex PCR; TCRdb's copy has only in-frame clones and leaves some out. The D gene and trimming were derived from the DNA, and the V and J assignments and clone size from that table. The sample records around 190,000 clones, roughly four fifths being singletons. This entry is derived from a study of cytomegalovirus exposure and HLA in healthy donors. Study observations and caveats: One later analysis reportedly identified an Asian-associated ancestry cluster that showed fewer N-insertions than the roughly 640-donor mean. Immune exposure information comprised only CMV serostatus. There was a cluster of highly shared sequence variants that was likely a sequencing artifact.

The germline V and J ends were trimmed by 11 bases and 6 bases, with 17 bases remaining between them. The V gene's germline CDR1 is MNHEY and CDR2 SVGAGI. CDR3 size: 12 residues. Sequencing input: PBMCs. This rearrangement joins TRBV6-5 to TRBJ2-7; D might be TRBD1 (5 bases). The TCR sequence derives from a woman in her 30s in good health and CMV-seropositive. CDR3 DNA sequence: TGTGCCGTGTCCCTAAGGGGCTCCGAGCAGTACTTC. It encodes CAVSLRGSEQYF.